This T cell receptor (beta chain) was found in a study of blood T cell repertoires in COVID-19. Study at large: The United States, Italy and Spain were the sources of the acute and convalescent COVID-19 samples.

This CDR3 contains 14 residues. Germline loops: CDR1 SNHLY, CDR2 FYNNEI. The junction had 1 base not matched to a gene; V was cut back by 0 bases and J by 2 bases. Study processing details: Estimation of nucleated cell counts was performed using reference gene primer amplification. Clones were read by immunoSEQ multiplex PCR, and TCRdb kept only the in-frame ones, dropping some. V, J and clone size reflect that table, while D and trimming were determined from the DNA. Of 150,000 or so clones listed, roughly 80% are singletons. The rearrangement links TRBV2 to TRBJ2-7; 7 bases match TRBD2. The sequence came from a man between 18 and 29 years old with active or convalescent COVID-19. Sample: peripheral blood. The CDR3 loop reads CASSEALAAYEQYF. CDR3 sequence (DNA): TGTGCCAGCAGTGAAGCGCTAGCGGCCTACGAGCAGTACTTC. The full variable domain, its missing parts supplied by reference TRBV2 and TRBJ2-7, is EPEVTQTPSHQVTQMGQEVILRCVPISNHLYFYWYRQILGQKVEFLVSFYNNEISEKSEIFDDQFSVERPDGSNFTLKIRSTKLEDSAMYFCASSEALAAYEQYFGPGTRLTVT.